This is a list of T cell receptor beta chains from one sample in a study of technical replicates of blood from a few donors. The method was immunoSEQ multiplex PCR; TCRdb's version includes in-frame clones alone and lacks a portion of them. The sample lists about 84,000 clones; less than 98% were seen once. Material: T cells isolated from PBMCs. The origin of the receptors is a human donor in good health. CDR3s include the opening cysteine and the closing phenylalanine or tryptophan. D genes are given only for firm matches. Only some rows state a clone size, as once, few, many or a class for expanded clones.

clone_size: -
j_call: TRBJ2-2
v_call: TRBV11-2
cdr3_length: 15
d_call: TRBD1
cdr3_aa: CASRPNRGRPGELFF
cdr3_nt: TGTGCCAGCAGACCCAACAGGGGGCGCCCCGGGGAGCTGTTTTTT

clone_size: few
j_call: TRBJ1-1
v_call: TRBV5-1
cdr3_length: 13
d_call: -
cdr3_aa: CASADIKNTEAFF
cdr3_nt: TGCGCCAGCGCAGACATCAAGAACACTGAAGCTTTCTTT

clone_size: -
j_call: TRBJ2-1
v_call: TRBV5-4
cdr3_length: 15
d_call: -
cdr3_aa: CASSLARYSYNEQFF
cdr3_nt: TGTGCCAGCAGCTTGGCCCGCTACTCCTACAATGAGCAGTTCTTC

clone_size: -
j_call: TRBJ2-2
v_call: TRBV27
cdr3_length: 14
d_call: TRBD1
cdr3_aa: CASRRQGTAGELFF
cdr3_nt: TGTGCCAGCAGAAGACAGGGAACGGCCGGGGAGCTGTTTTTT

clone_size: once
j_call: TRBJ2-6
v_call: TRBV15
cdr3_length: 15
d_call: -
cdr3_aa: CATSRDRGPFDVLTF
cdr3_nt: TGTGCCACCAGCAGAGATCGCGGTCCGTTCGACGTCCTGACTTTC

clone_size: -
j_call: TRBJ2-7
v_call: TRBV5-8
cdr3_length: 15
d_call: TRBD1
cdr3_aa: CASSLGGDRAYEQYF
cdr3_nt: TGTGCCAGCAGCTTGGGGGGGGACAGGGCCTACGAGCAGTACTTC

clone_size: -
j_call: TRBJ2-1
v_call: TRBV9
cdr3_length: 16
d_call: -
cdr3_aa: CASSVNSYQANNEQFF
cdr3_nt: TGTGCCAGCAGCGTAAATTCTTATCAGGCCAACAATGAGCAGTTCTTC

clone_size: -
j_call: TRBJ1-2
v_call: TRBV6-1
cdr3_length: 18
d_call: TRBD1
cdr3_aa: CASSDPVPRTGEGYGYTF
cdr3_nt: TGTGCCAGCAGTGACCCCGTGCCCAGGACAGGGGAAGGCTATGGCTACACCTTC

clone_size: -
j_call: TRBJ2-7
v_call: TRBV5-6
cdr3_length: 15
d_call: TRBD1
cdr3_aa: CASSLDRGRPYEQYF
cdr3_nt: TGTGCCAGCAGCCTCGACAGGGGGCGTCCCTACGAGCAGTACTTC

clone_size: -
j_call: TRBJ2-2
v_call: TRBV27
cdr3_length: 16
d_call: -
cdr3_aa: CASSLKGGLGSGELFF
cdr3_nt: TGTGCCAGCAGTTTAAAGGGGGGGCTGGGATCCGGGGAGCTGTTTTTT

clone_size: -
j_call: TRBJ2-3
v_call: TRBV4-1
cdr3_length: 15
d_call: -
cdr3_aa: CASSLEDVSTDTQYF
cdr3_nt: TGCGCCAGCAGCCTCGAGGATGTCTCCACAGATACGCAGTATTTT

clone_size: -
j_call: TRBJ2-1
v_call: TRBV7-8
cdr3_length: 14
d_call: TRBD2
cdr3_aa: CASSGVAGGSEQFF
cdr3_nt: TGTGCCAGCAGCGGTGTAGCGGGAGGTAGTGAGCAGTTCTTC

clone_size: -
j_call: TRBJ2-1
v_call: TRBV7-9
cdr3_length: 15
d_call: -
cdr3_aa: CASSLQTRSGNEQFF
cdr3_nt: TGTGCCAGCAGCTTACAGACTAGGTCGGGCAATGAGCAGTTCTTC

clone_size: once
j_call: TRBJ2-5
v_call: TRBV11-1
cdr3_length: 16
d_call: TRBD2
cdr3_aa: CASSTLAGGVWETQYF
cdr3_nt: TGTGCCAGCAGTACCCTAGCGGGGGGTGTCTGGGAGACCCAGTACTTC

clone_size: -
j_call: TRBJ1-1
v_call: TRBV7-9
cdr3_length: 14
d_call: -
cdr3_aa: CASSLVSGRAEAFF
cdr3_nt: TGTGCCAGCAGCTTAGTCTCAGGGAGGGCTGAAGCTTTCTTT

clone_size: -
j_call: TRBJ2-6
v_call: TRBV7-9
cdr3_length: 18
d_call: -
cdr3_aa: CASSLVLGHHSGANVLTF
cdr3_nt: TGTGCCAGCAGCTTAGTACTCGGACACCACTCTGGGGCCAACGTCCTGACTTTC

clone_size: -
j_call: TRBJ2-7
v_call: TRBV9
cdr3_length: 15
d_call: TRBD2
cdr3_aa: CASSVLAGGVYEQYF
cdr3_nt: TGTGCCAGCAGCGTACTAGCGGGAGGTGTCTACGAGCAGTACTTC

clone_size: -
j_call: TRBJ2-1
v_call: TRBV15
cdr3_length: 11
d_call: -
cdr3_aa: CATGAINEQFF
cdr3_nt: TGTGCCACGGGGGCCATCAATGAGCAGTTCTTC

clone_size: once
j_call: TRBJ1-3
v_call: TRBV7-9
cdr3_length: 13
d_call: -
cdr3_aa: CASSFIGGNTIYF
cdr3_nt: TGTGCCAGCAGCTTTATCGGTGGAAACACCATATATTTT

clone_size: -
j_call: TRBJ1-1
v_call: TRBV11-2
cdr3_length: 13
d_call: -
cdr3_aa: CASSSGHNTEAFF
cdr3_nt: TGTGCCAGCAGCTCAGGACATAACACTGAAGCTTTCTTT

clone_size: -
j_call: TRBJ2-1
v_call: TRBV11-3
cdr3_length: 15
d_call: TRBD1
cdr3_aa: CASSQRQGAYNEQFF
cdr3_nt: TGTGCCAGCAGCCAGCGACAGGGGGCCTACAATGAGCAGTTCTTC

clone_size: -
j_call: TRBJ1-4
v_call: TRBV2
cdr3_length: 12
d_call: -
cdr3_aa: CASVRGSEKLFF
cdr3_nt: TGTGCCAGCGTCAGGGGATCGGAAAAACTGTTTTTT

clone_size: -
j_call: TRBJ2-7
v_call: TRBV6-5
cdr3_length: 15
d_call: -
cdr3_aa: CASSYSLTPSYEQYF
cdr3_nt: TGTGCCAGCAGTTACTCCCTCACACCCTCCTACGAGCAGTACTTC

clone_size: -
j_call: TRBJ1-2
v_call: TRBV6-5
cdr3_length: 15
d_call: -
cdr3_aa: CASKSPVLSNYGYTF
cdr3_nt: TGTGCCAGCAAGTCACCAGTCCTCTCCAACTATGGCTACACCTTC

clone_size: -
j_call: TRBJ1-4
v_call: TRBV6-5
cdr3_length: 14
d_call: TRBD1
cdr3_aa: CASSYDRGRGKLFF
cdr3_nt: TGTGCCAGCAGTTACGACAGGGGGCGGGGAAAACTGTTTTTT

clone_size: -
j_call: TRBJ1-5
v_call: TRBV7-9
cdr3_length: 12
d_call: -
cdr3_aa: CASGIENQPQHF
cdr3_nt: TGTGCCAGCGGTATAGAGAATCAGCCCCAGCATTTT

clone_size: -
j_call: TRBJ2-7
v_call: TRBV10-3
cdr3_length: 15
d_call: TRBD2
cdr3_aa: CAISDWTSGKREQYF
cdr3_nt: TGTGCCATCAGTGACTGGACTAGCGGGAAGCGCGAGCAGTACTTC